The entry that follows covers one T cell receptor beta chain sequence. Its antigen remains unknown. The CDR3 spans 10 residues. Germline V gene sequence: CDR1 DFQATT, CDR2 SNEGSKA (reference sequence). Trimming removed 6 bases at V and 5 bases at J, with 6 bases between. This specimen comes from a study of vaccination effects on CD4 cells after COVID-19. In the study overall: Two-dose vaccination with either BNT162b2 or mRNA-1273 was given to the participants. Some 2 million PBMC were placed in each well, which was supplemented with approximately 9.9 IU/ml IL-2 and around 9.5 ug/ml peptides.

Study-wide findings and caveats: Marked clonal contraction was seen in infection- and vaccine-induced clones late after vaccination.

Clones were read by immunoSEQ multiplex PCR, and TCRdb kept only the in-frame ones, dropping some. This table has tens of thousands of clones, less than 75% appearing once. Once cultured for 10 days, the cells underwent separation to obtain CD4+ T cells. Vaccinees lacked prior SARS-CoV-2 infection and tested negative for nucleocapsid antibodies. The chain is built from TRBV20-1 and TRBJ2-3; D gene uncertain. The specimen comprised CD4+ T cells from PBMCs cultured without peptide, sampled before COVID-19 vaccination. The clonotype comes from a human donor who received a COVID-19 vaccine. The DNA for the CDR3 is TGCAGTGCCGCCGAAGATACGCAGTATTTT. Its protein product is CSAAEDTQYF.